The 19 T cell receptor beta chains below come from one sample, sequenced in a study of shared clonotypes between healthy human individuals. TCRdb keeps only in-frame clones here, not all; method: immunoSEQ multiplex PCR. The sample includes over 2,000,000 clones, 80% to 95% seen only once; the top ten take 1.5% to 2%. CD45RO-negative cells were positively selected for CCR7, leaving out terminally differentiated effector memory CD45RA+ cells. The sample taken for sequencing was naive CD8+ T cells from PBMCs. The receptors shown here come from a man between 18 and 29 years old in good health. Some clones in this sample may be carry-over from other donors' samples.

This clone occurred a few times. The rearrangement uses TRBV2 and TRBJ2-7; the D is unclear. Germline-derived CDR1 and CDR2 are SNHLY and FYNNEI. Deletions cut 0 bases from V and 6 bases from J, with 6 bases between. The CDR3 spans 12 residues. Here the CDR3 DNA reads TGTGCCAGCAGTGAAGCTAGAGGCGAGCAGTACTTC. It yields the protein CASSEARGEQYF.

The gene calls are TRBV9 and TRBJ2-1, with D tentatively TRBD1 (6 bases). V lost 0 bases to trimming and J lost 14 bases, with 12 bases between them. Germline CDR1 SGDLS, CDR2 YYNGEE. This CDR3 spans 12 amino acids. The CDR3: CASSVEGRDKFF. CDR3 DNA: TGTGCCAGCAGCGTAGAAGGCAGGGACAAGTTCTTC.

DNA of the CDR3: TGTGCCAGCAGCTCGATGGGACTAGCGGGAGAACAGTTCTTC. It encodes CASSSMGLAGEQFF. This chain joins TRBV5-5 and TRBJ2-1; 14 positions agree with TRBD2. The CDR3 covers 14 residues. With 3 bases clipped from V and 13 bases from J, the junction kept 6 bases outside the gene matches. The germline gives CDR1 SGHKS, CDR2 YYEKEE (reference sequence). Full variable domain (outside the CDR3, taken from reference TRBV5-5 and TRBJ2-1): DAGVTQSPTHLIKTRGQQVTLRCSPISGHKSVSWYQQVLGQGPQFIFQYYEKEERGRGNFPDRFSARQFPNYSSELNVNALLLGDSALYLCASSSMGLAGEQFFGPGTRLTVL.

This CDR3 reads CSSGTGSGYTF. CDR3 sequence (DNA): TGCAGTTCCGGGACAGGGAGCGGCTACACCTTC. This sequence joins TRBV20-1 and TRBJ1-2; TRBD1 matches at 9 bases. The CDR3 has 11 residues. Germline CDR1 reads DFQATT; CDR2 reads SNEGSKA (reference sequence). The V and J ends lost 8 bases and 8 bases, in that order; junction bases with no gene match: 6.

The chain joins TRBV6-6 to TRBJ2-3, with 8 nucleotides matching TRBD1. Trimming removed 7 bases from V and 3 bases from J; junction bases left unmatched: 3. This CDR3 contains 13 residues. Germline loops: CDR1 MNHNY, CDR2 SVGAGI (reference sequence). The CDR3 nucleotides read TGTGCCAGCAAGGACAGGGCGACAGATACGCAGTATTTT. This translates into CASKDRATDTQYF.

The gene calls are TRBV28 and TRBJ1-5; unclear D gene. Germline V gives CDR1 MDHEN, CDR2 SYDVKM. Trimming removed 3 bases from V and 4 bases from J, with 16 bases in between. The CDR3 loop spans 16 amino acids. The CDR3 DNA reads TGTGCCAGCAGTTTTCGAGGGTCGGAGGGTAATCAGCCCCAGCATTTT. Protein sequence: CASSFRGSEGNQPQHF. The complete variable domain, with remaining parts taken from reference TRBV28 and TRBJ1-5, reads DVKVTQSSRYLVKRTGEKVFLECVQDMDHENMFWYRQDPGLGLRLIYFSYDVKMKEKGDIPEGYSVSREKKERFSLILESASTNQTSMYLCASSFRGSEGNQPQHFGDGTRLSIL.

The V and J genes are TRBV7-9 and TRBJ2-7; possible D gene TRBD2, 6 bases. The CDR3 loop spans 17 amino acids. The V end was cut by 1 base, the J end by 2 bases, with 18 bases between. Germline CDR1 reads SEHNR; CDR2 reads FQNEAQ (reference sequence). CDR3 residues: CASSLDQEGPETYEQYF. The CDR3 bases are TGTGCCAGCAGCTTAGATCAGGAGGGACCGGAAACCTACGAGCAGTACTTC.

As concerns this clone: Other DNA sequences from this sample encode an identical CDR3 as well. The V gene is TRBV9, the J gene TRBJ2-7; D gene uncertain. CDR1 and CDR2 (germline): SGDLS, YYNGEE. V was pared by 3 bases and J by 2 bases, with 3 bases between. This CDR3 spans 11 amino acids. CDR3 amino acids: CASSATYEQYF. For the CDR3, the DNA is TGTGCCAGCAGCGCGACCTACGAGCAGTACTTC.

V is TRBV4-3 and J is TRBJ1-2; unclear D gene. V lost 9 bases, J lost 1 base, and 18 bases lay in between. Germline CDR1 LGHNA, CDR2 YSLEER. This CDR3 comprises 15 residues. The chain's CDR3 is CARKLRAQVNYGYTF. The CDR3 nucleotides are TGCGCCAGAAAACTCCGGGCCCAGGTTAACTATGGCTACACCTTC.

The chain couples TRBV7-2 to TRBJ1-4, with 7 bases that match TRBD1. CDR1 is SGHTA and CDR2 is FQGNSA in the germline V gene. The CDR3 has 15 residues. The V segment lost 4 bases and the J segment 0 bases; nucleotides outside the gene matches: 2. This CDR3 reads CASSWTGATNEKLFF. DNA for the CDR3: TGTGCCAGCAGCTGGACAGGAGCAACTAATGAAAAACTGTTTTTT.

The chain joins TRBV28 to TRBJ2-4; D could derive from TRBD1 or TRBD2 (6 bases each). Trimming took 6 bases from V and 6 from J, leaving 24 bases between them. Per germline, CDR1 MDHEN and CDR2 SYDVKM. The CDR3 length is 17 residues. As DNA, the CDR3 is TGTGCCAGCAGCATAACTTTTAGCGGAGGGGGGAGAAACATTCAGTACTTC. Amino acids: CASSITFSGGGRNIQYF.

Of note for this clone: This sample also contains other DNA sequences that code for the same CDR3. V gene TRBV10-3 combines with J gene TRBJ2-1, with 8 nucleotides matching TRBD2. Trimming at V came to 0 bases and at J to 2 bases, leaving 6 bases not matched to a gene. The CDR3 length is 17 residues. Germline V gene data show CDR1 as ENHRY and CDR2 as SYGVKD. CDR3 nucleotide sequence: TGTGCCATCAGTGAGTCCTTACTAGCGGCCCCCTACAATGAGCAGTTCTTC. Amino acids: CAISESLLAAPYNEQFF.

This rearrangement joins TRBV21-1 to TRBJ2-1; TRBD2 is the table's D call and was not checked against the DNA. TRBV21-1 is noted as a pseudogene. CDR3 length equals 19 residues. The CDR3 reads CASSSPGTIQRTSYNEQFF. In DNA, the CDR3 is TGTGCCAGCAGCAGCCCCGGGACCATACAGCGGACTAGCTACAATGAGCAGTTCTTC.

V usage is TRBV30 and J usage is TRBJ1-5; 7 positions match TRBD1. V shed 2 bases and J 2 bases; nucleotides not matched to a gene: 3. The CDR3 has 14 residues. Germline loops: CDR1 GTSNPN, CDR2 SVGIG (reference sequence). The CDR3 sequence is CAWSHRGGNQPQHF. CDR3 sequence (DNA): TGTGCCTGGAGTCACAGGGGTGGCAATCAGCCCCAGCATTTT.

CDR3 loop: CASSPTPIRTSGSQDTQYF. The CDR3 coding sequence is TGTGCCAGCAGCCCGACCCCGATTAGGACTAGCGGTAGCCAAGATACGCAGTATTTT. The gene calls are TRBV7-6 and TRBJ2-3; 10 nucleotides align to TRBD2. The CDR3 totals 19 residues. J gave up 5 bases and V 5 bases, and 19 bases lay outside the gene matches. Germline V gene data show CDR1 as SGHVS and CDR2 as FNYEAQ.

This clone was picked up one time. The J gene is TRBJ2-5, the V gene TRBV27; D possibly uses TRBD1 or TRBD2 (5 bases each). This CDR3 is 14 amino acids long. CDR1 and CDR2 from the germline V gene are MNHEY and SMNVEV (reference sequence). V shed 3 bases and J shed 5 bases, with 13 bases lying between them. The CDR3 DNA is TGTGCCAGCAGTTTCCTTCCTTGGGGGGAGACCCAGTACTTC. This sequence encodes CASSFLPWGETQYF.

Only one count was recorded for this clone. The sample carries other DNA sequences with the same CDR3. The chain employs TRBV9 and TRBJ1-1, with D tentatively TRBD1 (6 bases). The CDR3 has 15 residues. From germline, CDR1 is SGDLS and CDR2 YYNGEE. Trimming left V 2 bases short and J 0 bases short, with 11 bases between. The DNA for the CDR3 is TGTGCCAGCAGCGTCGGAGGGGGATTGAACACTGAAGCTTTCTTT. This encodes CASSVGGGLNTEAFF. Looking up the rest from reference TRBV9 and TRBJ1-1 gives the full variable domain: DSGVTQTPKHLITATGQRVTLRCSPRSGDLSVYWYQQSLDQGLQFLIQYYNGEERAKGNILERFSAQQFPDLHSELNLSSLELGDSALYFCASSVGGGLNTEAFFGQGTRLTVV.

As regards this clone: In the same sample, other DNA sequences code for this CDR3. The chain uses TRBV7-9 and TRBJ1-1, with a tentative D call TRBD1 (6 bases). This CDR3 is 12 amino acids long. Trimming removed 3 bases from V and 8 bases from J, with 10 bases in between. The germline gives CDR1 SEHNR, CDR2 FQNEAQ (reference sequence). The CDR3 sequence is CASSLGAGEAFF. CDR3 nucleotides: TGTGCCAGCAGCTTGGGGGCAGGAGAAGCTTTCTTT.

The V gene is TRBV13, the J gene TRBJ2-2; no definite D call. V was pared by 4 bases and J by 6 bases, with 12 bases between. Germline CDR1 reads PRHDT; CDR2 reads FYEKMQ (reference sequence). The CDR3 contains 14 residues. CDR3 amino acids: CASSYGQASGELFF. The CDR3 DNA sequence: TGTGCCAGCAGCTACGGGCAGGCGTCCGGGGAGCTGTTTTTT.